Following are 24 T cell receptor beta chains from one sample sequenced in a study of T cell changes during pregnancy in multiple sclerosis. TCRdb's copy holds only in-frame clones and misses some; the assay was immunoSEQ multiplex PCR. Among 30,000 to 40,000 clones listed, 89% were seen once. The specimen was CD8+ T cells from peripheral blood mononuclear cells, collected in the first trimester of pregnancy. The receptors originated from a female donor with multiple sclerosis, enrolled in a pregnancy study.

CDR3 nucleotide sequence: TGTGCCAGCAGTGACTCTGGGGACAGGGGTTCTGAAGCTTTCTTT. Protein product: CASSDSGDRGSEAFF. The chain is built from TRBV6-4 and TRBJ1-1; 10 nucleotides align to TRBD1. Trimming took 0 bases from V and 6 from J; bases not matched to a gene: 4. Germline CDR1 and CDR2: MRHNA and SNTAGT. This CDR3 has 15 amino acids.

The CDR3 nucleotides read TGTGCCAGCAGTGCCCTCAGACAGGGGGCGATCTATGAGCAGTTCTTC. Its protein is CASSALRQGAIYEQFF. The rearrangement uses TRBV2 and TRBJ2-1; 10 nucleotides match TRBD1. The CDR3 is made up of 16 amino acids. V gave up 4 bases and J gave up 8 bases; unmatched junction bases: 11. Germline V gene lookup returns CDR1 SNHLY and CDR2 FYNNEI.

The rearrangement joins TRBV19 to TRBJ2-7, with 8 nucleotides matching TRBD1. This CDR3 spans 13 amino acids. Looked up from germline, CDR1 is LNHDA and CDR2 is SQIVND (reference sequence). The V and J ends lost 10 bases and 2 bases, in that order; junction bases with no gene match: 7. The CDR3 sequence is CATSLRGPYEQYF. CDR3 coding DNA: TGTGCCACTAGCCTCAGGGGGCCCTACGAGCAGTACTTC.

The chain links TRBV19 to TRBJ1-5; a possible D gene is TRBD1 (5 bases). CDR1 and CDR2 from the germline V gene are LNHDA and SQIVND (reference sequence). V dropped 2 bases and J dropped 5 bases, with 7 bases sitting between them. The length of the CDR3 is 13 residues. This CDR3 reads CASSITGDQPQHF. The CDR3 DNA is TGTGCCAGTAGTATAACGGGGGATCAGCCCCAGCATTTT.

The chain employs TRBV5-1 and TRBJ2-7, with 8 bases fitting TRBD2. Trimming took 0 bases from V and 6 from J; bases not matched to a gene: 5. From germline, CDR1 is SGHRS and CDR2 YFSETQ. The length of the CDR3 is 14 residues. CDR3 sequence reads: CASSLGTGGPEQYF. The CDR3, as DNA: TGCGCCAGCAGCTTGGGAACGGGAGGGCCCGAGCAGTACTTC.

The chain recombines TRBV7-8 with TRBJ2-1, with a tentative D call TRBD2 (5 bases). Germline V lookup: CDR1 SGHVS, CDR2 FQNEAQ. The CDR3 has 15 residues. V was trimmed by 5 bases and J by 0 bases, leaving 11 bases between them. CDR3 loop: CASSPPGFSYNEQFF. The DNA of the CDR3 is TGTGCCAGCAGCCCCCCGGGGTTCTCCTACAATGAGCAGTTCTTC.

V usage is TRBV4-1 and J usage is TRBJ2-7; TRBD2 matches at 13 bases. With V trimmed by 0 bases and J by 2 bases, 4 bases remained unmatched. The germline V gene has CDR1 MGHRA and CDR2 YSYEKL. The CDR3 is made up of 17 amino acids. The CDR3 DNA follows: TGCGCCAGCAGCCAAGAGACCGGGACTAGCGGGACCTACGAGCAGTACTTC. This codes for CASSQETGTSGTYEQYF.

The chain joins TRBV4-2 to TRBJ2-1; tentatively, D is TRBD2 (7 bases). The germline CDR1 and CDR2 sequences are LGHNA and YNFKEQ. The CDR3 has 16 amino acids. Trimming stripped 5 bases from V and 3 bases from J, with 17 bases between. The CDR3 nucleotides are TGTGCCAGCAGCGGACAGCGGGGACCCAACTACAATGAGCAGTTCTTC. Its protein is CASSGQRGPNYNEQFF.

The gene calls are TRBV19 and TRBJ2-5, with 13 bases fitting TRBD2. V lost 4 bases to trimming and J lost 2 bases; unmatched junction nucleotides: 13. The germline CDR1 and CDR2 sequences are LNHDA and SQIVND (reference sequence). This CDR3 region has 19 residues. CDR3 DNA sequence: TGTGCCAGTAGTAAGTGGGGGACTAGCGGGACCTGGGGTCAAGAGACCCAGTACTTC. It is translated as CASSKWGTSGTWGQETQYF.

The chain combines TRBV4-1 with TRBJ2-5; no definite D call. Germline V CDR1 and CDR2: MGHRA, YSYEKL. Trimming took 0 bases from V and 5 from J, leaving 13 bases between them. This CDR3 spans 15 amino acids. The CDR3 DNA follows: TGCGCCAGCAGCCAAGAGGCAGGTGGGTGGGAGACCCAGTACTTC. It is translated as CASSQEAGGWETQYF.

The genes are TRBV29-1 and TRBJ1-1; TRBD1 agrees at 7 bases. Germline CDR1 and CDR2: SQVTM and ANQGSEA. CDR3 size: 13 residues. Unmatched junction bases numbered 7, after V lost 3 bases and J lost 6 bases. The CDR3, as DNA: TGCAGCGTTGAGAGGCAGGGGGGAGCTGAAGCTTTCTTT. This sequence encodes CSVERQGGAEAFF.

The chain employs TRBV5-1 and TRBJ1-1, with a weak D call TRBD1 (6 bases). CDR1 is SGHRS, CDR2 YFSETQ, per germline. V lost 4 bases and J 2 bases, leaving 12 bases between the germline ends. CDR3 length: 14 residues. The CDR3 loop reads CASSDGRGNTEAFF. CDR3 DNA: TGCGCCAGCAGCGATGGCAGGGGTAACACTGAAGCTTTCTTT. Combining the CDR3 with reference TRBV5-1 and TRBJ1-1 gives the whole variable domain KAGVTQTPRYLIKTRGQQVTLSCSPISGHRSVSWYQQTPGQGLQFLFEYFSETQRNKGNFPGRFSGRQFSNSRSEMNVSTLELGDSALYLCASSDGRGNTEAFFGQGTRLTVV.

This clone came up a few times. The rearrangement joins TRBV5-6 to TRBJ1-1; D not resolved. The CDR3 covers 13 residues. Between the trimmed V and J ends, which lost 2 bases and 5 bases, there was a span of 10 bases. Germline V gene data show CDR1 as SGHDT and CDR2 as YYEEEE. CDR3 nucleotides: TGTGCCAGCAGCTTCGGGTCGGGGACTGAAGCTTTCTTT. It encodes CASSFGSGTEAFF.

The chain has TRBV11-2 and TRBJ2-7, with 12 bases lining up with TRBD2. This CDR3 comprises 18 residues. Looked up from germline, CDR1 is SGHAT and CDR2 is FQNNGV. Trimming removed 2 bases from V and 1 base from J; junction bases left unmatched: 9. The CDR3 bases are TGTGCCAGCAGCTTACGGCTAGCGGGAGGGTTGGGGTCCTACGAGCAGTACTTC. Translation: CASSLRLAGGLGSYEQYF.

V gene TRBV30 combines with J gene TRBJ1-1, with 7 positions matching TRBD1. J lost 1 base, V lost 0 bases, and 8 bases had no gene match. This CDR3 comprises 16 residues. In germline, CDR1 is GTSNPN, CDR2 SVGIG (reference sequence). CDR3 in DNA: TGTGCCTGGAGTGTAAGGGGACAGAGTCAGAACACTGAAGCTTTCTTT. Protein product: CAWSVRGQSQNTEAFF.

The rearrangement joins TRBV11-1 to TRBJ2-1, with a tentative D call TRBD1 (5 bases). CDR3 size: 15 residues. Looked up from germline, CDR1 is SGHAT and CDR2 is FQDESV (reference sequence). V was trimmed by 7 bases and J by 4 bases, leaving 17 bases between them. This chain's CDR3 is CASTLEAGQYNEQFF. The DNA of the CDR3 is TGTGCCAGCACCCTAGAGGCAGGGCAATACAATGAGCAGTTCTTC. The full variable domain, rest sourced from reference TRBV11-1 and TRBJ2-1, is EAEVAQSPRYKITEKSQAVAFWCDPISGHATLYWYRQILGQGPELLVQFQDESVVDDSQLPKDRFSAERLKGVDSTLKIQPAELGDSAMYLCASTLEAGQYNEQFFGPGTRLTVL.

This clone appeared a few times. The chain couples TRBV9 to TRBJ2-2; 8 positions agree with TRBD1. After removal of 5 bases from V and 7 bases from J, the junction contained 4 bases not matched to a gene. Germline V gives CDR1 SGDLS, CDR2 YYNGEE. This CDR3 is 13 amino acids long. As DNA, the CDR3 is TGTGCCAGCAGGACAGGGACAGGCGGGGAGCTGTTTTTT. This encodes CASRTGTGGELFF.

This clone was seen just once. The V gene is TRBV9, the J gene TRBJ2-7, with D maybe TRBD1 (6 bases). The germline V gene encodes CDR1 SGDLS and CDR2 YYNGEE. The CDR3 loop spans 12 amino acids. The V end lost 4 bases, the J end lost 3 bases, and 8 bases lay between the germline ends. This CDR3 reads CASSPGDYEQYF. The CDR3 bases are TGTGCCAGCAGCCCAGGGGACTACGAGCAGTACTTC.

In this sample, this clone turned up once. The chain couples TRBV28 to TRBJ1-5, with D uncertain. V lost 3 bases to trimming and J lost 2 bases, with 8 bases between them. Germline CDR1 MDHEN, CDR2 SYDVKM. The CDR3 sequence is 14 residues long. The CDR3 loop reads CASSFWGGNQPQHF. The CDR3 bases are TGTGCCAGCAGTTTCTGGGGAGGCAATCAGCCCCAGCATTTT.

The CDR3 region has the DNA TGCGCCAGCAGCCTTCGGGGGGAGACCCAGTACTTC. Translated: CASSLRGETQYF. The chain links TRBV4-1 to TRBJ2-5, with a weak D call TRBD2 (6 bases). The CDR3 loop spans 12 amino acids. Trimming pared 4 bases from V and 5 bases from J, leaving 8 bases between. The V gene's germline CDR1 is MGHRA and CDR2 YSYEKL.

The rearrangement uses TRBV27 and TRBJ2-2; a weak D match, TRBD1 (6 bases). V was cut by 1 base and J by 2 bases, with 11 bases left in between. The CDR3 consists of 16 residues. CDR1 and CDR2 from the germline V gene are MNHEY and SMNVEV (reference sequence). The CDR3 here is CASSLWTVANTGELFF. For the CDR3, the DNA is TGTGCCAGCAGTTTATGGACAGTAGCTAACACCGGGGAGCTGTTTTTT.

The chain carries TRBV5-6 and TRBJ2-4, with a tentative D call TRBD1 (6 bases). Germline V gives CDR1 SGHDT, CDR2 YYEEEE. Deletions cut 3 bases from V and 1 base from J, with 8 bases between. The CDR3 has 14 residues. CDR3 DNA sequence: TGTGCCAGCAGCTCCGGACAGGCCAAAAACATTCAGTACTTC. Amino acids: CASSSGQAKNIQYF.

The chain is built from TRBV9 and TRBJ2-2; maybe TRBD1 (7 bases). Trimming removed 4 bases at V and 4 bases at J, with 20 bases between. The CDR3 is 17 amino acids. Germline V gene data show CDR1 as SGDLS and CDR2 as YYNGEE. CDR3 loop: CASSLSGGTLSTGELFF. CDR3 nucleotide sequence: TGTGCCAGCAGCCTCTCAGGGGGGACACTGAGCACCGGGGAGCTGTTTTTT.

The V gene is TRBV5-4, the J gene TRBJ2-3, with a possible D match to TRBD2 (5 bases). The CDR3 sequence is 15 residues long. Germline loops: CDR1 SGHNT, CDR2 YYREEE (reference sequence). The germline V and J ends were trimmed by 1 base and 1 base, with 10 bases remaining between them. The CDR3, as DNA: TGTGCCAGCAGCTTGTGGGGAGCGGGCACAGATACGCAGTATTTT. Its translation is CASSLWGAGTDTQYF.